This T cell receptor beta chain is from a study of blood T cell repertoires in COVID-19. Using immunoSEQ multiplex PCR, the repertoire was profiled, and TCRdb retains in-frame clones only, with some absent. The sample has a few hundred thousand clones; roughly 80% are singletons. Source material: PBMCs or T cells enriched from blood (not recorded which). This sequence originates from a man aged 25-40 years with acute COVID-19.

This CDR3 reads CASRASVSGANVLTF. The CDR3 region has the DNA TGTGCCAGCAGAGCATCGGTCTCTGGGGCCAACGTCCTGACTTTC. The genes are TRBV11-3 and TRBJ2-6; D remains ambiguous. V was shortened by 6 bases and J by 0 bases, with 9 bases between the two germline ends. Germline V CDR1 and CDR2: SGHNT, YENEEA. There are 15 residues in the CDR3. Using reference TRBV11-3 and TRBJ2-6 for the parts outside the CDR3, the full variable domain is EAGVVQSPRYKIIEKKQPVAFWCNPISGHNTLYWYLQNLGQGPELLIRYENEEAVDDSQLPKDRFSAERLKGVDSTLKIQPAELGDSAVYLCASRASVSGANVLTFGAGSRLTVL.